This T cell receptor beta chain was sequenced for a study of blood T cell repertoires in COVID-19. Study at large: Sources were T cells, B-cell-depleted T cells, or PBMCs; the material itself was cDNA or gDNA.

Repertoires were generated with immunoSEQ multiplex PCR, while TCRdb's copy carries only in-frame clones and drops some. The table lists fewer than 90,000 clones, around 90% of them singletons. V dropped 2 bases and J dropped 12 bases, with 10 bases sitting between them. CDR3 length: 12 residues. The germline CDR1 and CDR2 sequences are KGHSH and LQKENI. This clone was counted a single time. The chain combines TRBV18 with TRBJ1-4; the D is unclear. Sequenced input: peripheral blood. The TCR comes from a man between 65 and 85 years old with acute or convalescent COVID-19. CDR3 DNA: TGTGCCAGCTCACCAGTGGTCGGGGAACTGTTTTTT. Translating it yields CASSPVVGELFF.